This T cell receptor (beta chain) derives from a study of blood T cells in healthy people across ages. Samples each had at least 5 micrograms of total RNA extracted. This clonotype was detected many times. This CDR3 is 11 amino acids long. CDR1 is LGHDT and CDR2 is YNNKEL in the germline V gene (reference sequence). Through a sample-barcoded 5' primer and a J-beta primer mix, a second PCR was run for about 6 to 11 cycles. Each cDNA was tagged by a template-switch adaptor containing 12 random nucleotides. Any given sample supplied a minimum of 3 million CDR3-containing paired-end reads. TCRdb re-called the 5' RACE reads through MiXCR, storing one row per CDR3 protein. The sample carries roughly 1,500,000 distinct CDR3 sequences, approximately 38% recorded once.

The chain joins TRBV3-1 to TRBJ2-5; D is uncertain. The end of the DNA is better explained by TRBJ2-3, so the J call may be wrong. This clonotype was sampled from a woman aged 18-29 years in good health. Sequencing was performed on blood. The CDR3, as DNA: TGTGCCAGCAGCCAATCGGGTACGCAGTATTTT. Translated, it gives CASSQSGTQYF.